These 29 T cell receptor beta chains were all obtained from the same sample, sequenced in a study of early stage breast cancer tumors. Only in-frame clones appear in the TCRdb table, and some are missing; sequencing was by immunoSEQ multiplex PCR. The sample has under 20,000 clones; over 70% are singletons. The sequencing input was blood. The receptors were sampled from a person in their 70s with breast cancer.

The chain is built from TRBV21-1 and TRBJ1-1; the table assigns TRBD1, which was not confirmed against the DNA. TRBV21-1 is an annotated pseudogene. The CDR3 totals 13 residues. The CDR3 is CASTMTESTEAFF. CDR3 in DNA: TGTGCCAGCACTATGACAGAGAGCACTGAAGCTTTCTTT.

V is TRBV19 and J is TRBJ1-2; 7 nucleotides agree with TRBD1. Germline trimming cut 7 bases from V and 5 bases from J; bases unmatched to any gene: 13. This CDR3 spans 15 amino acids. Germline V gene sequence: CDR1 LNHDA, CDR2 SQIVND (reference sequence). The CDR3 nucleotides are TGTGCCAGTACGTCCACAGGACAGGCGTATTATGGCTACACCTTC. Its protein is CASTSTGQAYYGYTF.

This clone was seen only a few times. The chain has TRBV30 and TRBJ1-1; D unresolved. The germline V and J ends were trimmed by 3 bases and 10 bases, with 12 bases remaining between them. The CDR3 consists of 11 residues. Germline CDR1 reads GTSNPN; CDR2 reads SVGIG (reference sequence). The CDR3 coding sequence is TGTGCCTGGAGAATGGTCCACGGAGCTTTCTTT. It yields the protein CAWRMVHGAFF.

There are a few counts of this clone. The chain is built from TRBV20-1 and TRBJ2-3, with D unclear. Per the germline V gene, CDR1 is DFQATT and CDR2 is SNEGSKA (reference sequence). The V gene lost 6 bases and the J gene lost 2 bases, with 6 bases spanning the gap. The CDR3 is 11 residues long. The CDR3 reads CSALVTDTQYF. In DNA form, the CDR3 reads TGCAGTGCATTAGTCACAGATACGCAGTATTTT.

V usage is TRBV7-8 and J usage is TRBJ1-5; D is perhaps TRBD1 (5 bases). This CDR3 has 15 amino acids. Germline loops: CDR1 SGHVS, CDR2 FQNEAQ. Trimming pared 1 base from V and 0 bases from J, leaving 7 bases between. For the CDR3, the DNA is TGTGCCAGCAGCTTAGGACAGCATAGCAATCAGCCCCAGCATTTT. Its protein is CASSLGQHSNQPQHF.

This clone was recorded once. CDR3 amino acids: CASNIIPGFNEQFF. The CDR3 coding sequence is TGTGCCAGCAATATTATCCCAGGGTTCAATGAGCAGTTCTTC. The rearrangement links TRBV2 to TRBJ2-1, with a tentative D call TRBD1 (5 bases). CDR3 size: 14 residues. The germline V and J ends were trimmed by 7 bases and 6 bases, with 16 bases remaining between them. The germline CDR1 and CDR2 sequences are SNHLY and FYNNEI.

This chain connects TRBV18 to TRBJ2-3; possibly TRBD1 for D (5 bases). Germline values: CDR1 KGHSH, CDR2 LQKENI. The CDR3 sequence is 16 residues long. The V gene lost 0 bases and the J gene lost 1 base, with 11 bases spanning the gap. The CDR3 sequence: CASSPPSSRGTDTQYF. In DNA, the CDR3 is TGTGCCAGCTCACCACCGAGTTCCAGGGGCACAGATACGCAGTATTTT.

The rearrangement joins TRBV7-2 to TRBJ2-1; 9 positions agree with TRBD2. V shed 5 bases, J shed 15 bases, and the junction held 8 bases outside the gene matches. The CDR3 runs 12 residues. Germline CDR1 is SGHTA and CDR2 is FQGNSA. CDR3 in amino acids: CASSPPSGATFF. CDR3 coding DNA: TGTGCCAGCAGCCCTCCTAGCGGGGCGACGTTCTTC. The entire variable domain, with the rest obtained from reference TRBV7-2 and TRBJ2-1, is as follows: GAGVSQSPSNKVTEKGKDVELRCDPISGHTALYWYRQSLGQGLEFLIYFQGNSAPDKSGLPSDRFSAERTGGSVSTLTIQRTQQEDSAVYLCASSPPSGATFFGPGTRLTVL.

The genes are TRBV4-1 and TRBJ2-3; 13 positions match TRBD2. Germline lookup yields CDR1 MGHRA and CDR2 YSYEKL. V shed 3 bases, J shed 2 bases, and the junction held 8 bases outside the gene matches. The CDR3 length is 18 residues. The CDR3, as DNA: TGCGCCAGCAGCCAGAAAGACGGGACTAGCGGGGACACAGATACGCAGTATTTT. Translating gives CASSQKDGTSGDTDTQYF.

The chain uses TRBV7-2 and TRBJ1-2, with a possible D match to TRBD1 (6 bases). The V gene lost 6 bases and the J gene lost 5 bases, with 22 bases spanning the gap. The CDR3 contains 16 residues. Germline V lookup: CDR1 SGHTA, CDR2 FQGNSA. CDR3 DNA sequence: TGTGCCAGCAGTCCATACCCCGGGACAACCAATTATGGCTACACCTTC. It yields the protein CASSPYPGTTNYGYTF.

V is TRBV6-1 and J is TRBJ1-1, with 8 bases fitting TRBD1. With 2 bases clipped from V and 7 bases from J, the junction kept 6 bases outside the gene matches. This CDR3 region has 14 residues. Germline CDR1 and CDR2: MNHNS and SASEGT. CDR3 sequence: CASSERWTGSEAFF. The CDR3 bases are TGTGCCAGCAGTGAAAGGTGGACAGGGAGTGAAGCTTTCTTT.

This clone was observed once. The chain combines TRBV19 with TRBJ2-6; D not resolved. The CDR3 is made up of 14 amino acids. Trimming removed 5 bases at V and 4 bases at J, with 9 bases between. Germline CDR1 LNHDA, CDR2 SQIVND (reference sequence). The CDR3 reads CASSARGGANVLTF. CDR3 DNA sequence: TGTGCCAGTAGTGCCCGCGGCGGGGCCAACGTCCTGACTTTC.

This chain uses TRBV30 with TRBJ2-5; 8 positions agree with TRBD2. Germline loops: CDR1 GTSNPN, CDR2 SVGIG (reference sequence). The CDR3 extends over 14 amino acids. The J segment lost 3 bases and the V segment lost 4 bases, leaving 7 bases of the junction unmatched. CDR3 bases: TGTGCCTGGACGAGGGGTAGCGGGAAAGAGACCCAGTACTTC. It codes for CAWTRGSGKETQYF. Variable domain in full (rest from reference TRBV30 and TRBJ2-5): SQTIHQWPATLVQPVGSPLSLECTVEGTSNPNLYWYRQAAGRGLQLLFYSVGIGQISSEVPQNLSASRPQDRQFILSSKKLLLSDSGFYLCAWTRGSGKETQYFGPGTRLLVL.

The chain links TRBV9 to TRBJ2-2; 9 bases align to TRBD1. The CDR3 has 16 residues. V shed 0 bases, J shed 7 bases, and the junction held 7 bases outside the gene matches. CDR1 and CDR2 (germline): SGDLS, YYNGEE. The CDR3 DNA follows: TGTGCCAGCAGCGTAGGGAGGGACAGGGCAAACGGGGAGCTGTTTTTT. Amino acids: CASSVGRDRANGELFF.

The chain recombines TRBV2 with TRBJ1-2, with TRBD1 matching over 11 bases. CDR1 is SNHLY, CDR2 FYNNEI, per germline. The CDR3 covers 15 residues. V lost 8 bases to trimming and J lost 0 bases; unmatched junction nucleotides: 5. Here the CDR3 reads CASQGTGGSNYGYTF. CDR3 DNA sequence: TGTGCCAGCCAAGGGACAGGGGGGTCTAACTATGGCTACACCTTC.

V is TRBV29-1 and J is TRBJ2-2; D unresolved. Per germline, CDR1 SQVTM and CDR2 ANQGSEA. The length of the CDR3 is 13 residues. V lost 4 bases, J lost 1 base, and 7 bases lay in between. CDR3 in amino acids: CSVGAMNTGELFF. CDR3 nucleotide sequence: TGCAGCGTTGGGGCGATGAACACCGGGGAGCTGTTTTTT.

This clone has only a few counts. The chain links TRBV2 to TRBJ1-2; D is ambiguous. Germline V gene lookup returns CDR1 SNHLY and CDR2 FYNNEI. Trimming removed 8 bases at V and 5 bases at J, with 15 bases between. CDR3 size: 13 residues. The CDR3: CASGSGVGYGYTF. CDR3 sequence (DNA): TGTGCCAGCGGGAGCGGGGTTGGGTATGGCTACACCTTC. The whole variable domain, filled in from reference TRBV2 and TRBJ1-2, reads EPEVTQTPSHQVTQMGQEVILRCVPISNHLYFYWYRQILGQKVEFLVSFYNNEISEKSEIFDDQFSVERPDGSNFTLKIRSTKLEDSAMYFCASGSGVGYGYTFGSGTRLTVV.

V is TRBV18 and J is TRBJ2-7; a possible D gene is TRBD2 (7 bases). The CDR3 extends over 15 amino acids. Germline assignment: CDR1 KGHSH and CDR2 LQKENI. V was trimmed by 3 bases and J by 3 bases, leaving 15 bases between them. The CDR3 nucleotides read TGTGCCAGCTCACCCGCGGGGGCCACCTTCTACGAGCAGTACTTC. Residues: CASSPAGATFYEQYF.

The chain combines TRBV4-1 with TRBJ2-7; TRBD1 aligns across 8 bases. Unmatched junction bases numbered 7, after V lost 4 bases and J lost 5 bases. This CDR3 is built from 14 residues. Germline CDR1 reads MGHRA; CDR2 reads YSYEKL. The CDR3: CASSLVDRGDEQYF. The CDR3 DNA sequence: TGCGCCAGCAGCCTAGTCGACAGGGGCGACGAGCAGTACTTC.

V is TRBV4-1 and J is TRBJ1-5; D remains ambiguous. The CDR3 spans 14 residues. V lost 4 bases and J lost 15, with 22 bases in between. The germline V gene has CDR1 MGHRA and CDR2 YSYEKL. CDR3 sequence: CASSPDRESILRHF. In nucleotides, the CDR3 is TGCGCCAGCAGCCCCGACCGGGAGAGCATTTTGCGGCATTTT.

This sequence joins TRBV15 and TRBJ2-7; TRBD1 agrees at 7 bases. The germline V gene has CDR1 LNHNV and CDR2 YYDKDF (reference sequence). This CDR3 has 14 amino acids. The trim removed 5 bases at V and 2 bases at J, leaving 6 bases unmatched. CDR3 nucleotide sequence: TGTGCCACCAGCCCCCGACAGGGAACCTACGAGCAGTACTTC. It is translated as CATSPRQGTYEQYF.

This chain joins TRBV7-2 and TRBJ2-3; 9 bases agree with TRBD2. V lost 5 bases, J lost 5 bases, and 5 bases stayed unmatched. CDR3 size: 14 residues. From germline, CDR1 is SGHTA and CDR2 FQGNSA. In nucleotides, the CDR3 is TGTGCCAGCAGCCGCGGGGGGGCCGAAGATACGCAGTATTTT. Translating gives CASSRGGAEDTQYF.

The chain uses TRBV4-2 and TRBJ2-5; 9 bases match TRBD2. This CDR3 has 14 residues. With V trimmed by 5 bases and J by 5 bases, 6 bases remained unmatched. Germline CDR1 reads LGHNA; CDR2 reads YNFKEQ. The CDR3 reads CASSFSGGRETQYF. As DNA, the CDR3 is TGTGCCAGCAGCTTCAGCGGGGGGCGGGAGACCCAGTACTTC.

This sequence joins TRBV4-1 and TRBJ2-5; possibly TRBD2 for D (5 bases). This CDR3 spans 14 amino acids. CDR1 is MGHRA, CDR2 YSYEKL, per germline. The V end was cut by 1 base, the J end by 9 bases, with 15 bases between. The CDR3 here is CASSQVNRAGAQYF. The CDR3 region has the DNA TGCGCCAGCAGCCAAGTCAATAGGGCCGGGGCCCAGTACTTC.

The rearrangement links TRBV4-2 to TRBJ2-7; TRBD2 matches at 8 bases. The CDR3 contains 16 residues. CDR1 and CDR2 (germline): LGHNA, YNFKEQ. V was clipped by 4 bases and J by 1 base; unmatched bases: 9. CDR3 in DNA: TGTGCCAGCAGCCTAAACCCAGGGACTAGTTCCTACGAGCAGTACTTC. Its protein is CASSLNPGTSSYEQYF.

The J gene is TRBJ2-2, the V gene TRBV10-3; 7 bases are shared with TRBD1. Trimming at V came to 9 bases and at J to 2 bases, leaving 6 bases not matched to a gene. This CDR3 comprises 14 residues. The germline V gene has CDR1 ENHRY and CDR2 SYGVKD. The DNA of the CDR3 is TGTGCCATTCTAGACAGGGATAACACCGGGGAGCTGTTTTTT. Amino acid sequence: CAILDRDNTGELFF.

The chain is built from TRBV9 and TRBJ2-3; perhaps TRBD2 as D (6 bases). V was trimmed by 2 bases and J by 4 bases, leaving 11 bases between them. Germline CDR1 SGDLS, CDR2 YYNGEE. The CDR3 has 14 amino acids. The CDR3 DNA follows: TGTGCCAGCAGCGTGGCGGGGCGGTCAGATACGCAGTATTTT. This translates into CASSVAGRSDTQYF. Complete variable domain (other parts from reference TRBV9 and TRBJ2-3): DSGVTQTPKHLITATGQRVTLRCSPRSGDLSVYWYQQSLDQGLQFLIQYYNGEERAKGNILERFSAQQFPDLHSELNLSSLELGDSALYFCASSVAGRSDTQYFGPGTRLTVL.

V is TRBV5-5 and J is TRBJ2-7; perhaps TRBD1 as D (6 bases). From germline, CDR1 is SGHKS and CDR2 YYEKEE (reference sequence). V dropped 2 bases and J dropped 2 bases, with 8 bases sitting between them. The CDR3 length is 13 residues. This chain's CDR3 is CASSLQGPYEQYF. CDR3 in DNA: TGTGCCAGCAGCTTACAGGGTCCCTACGAGCAGTACTTC. Full variable domain (remainder filled in from reference TRBV5-5 and TRBJ2-7): DAGVTQSPTHLIKTRGQQVTLRCSPISGHKSVSWYQQVLGQGPQFIFQYYEKEERGRGNFPDRFSARQFPNYSSELNVNALLLGDSALYLCASSLQGPYEQYFGPGTRLTVT.

This clone was recorded a few times. This chain uses TRBV7-9 with TRBJ1-4, with 7 bases that match TRBD1. Trimming cost V 4 bases and J 6 bases; bases outside gene matches: 5. CDR1 is SEHNR, CDR2 FQNEAQ, per germline (reference sequence). The CDR3 is made up of 14 amino acids. CDR3 in DNA: TGTGCCAGCAGCTCGACAGGGCCGTATGAAAAACTGTTTTTT. The encoded protein is CASSSTGPYEKLFF.